Each of the 27 T cell receptor beta chains below was sequenced from the same sample in a study of T cell responses to AZD1222 COVID-19 vaccine. TCRdb keeps only in-frame clones here, not all; method: immunoSEQ multiplex PCR. There are around 120,000 clones in the sample; 70% to 90% occur only once, and around 9.6% lies in the top ten. Sequenced here: peripheral blood, sampled on day 0 of AZD1222 vaccination. The receptor source for this set is an adult in good health.

V usage is TRBV20-1 and J usage is TRBJ1-2; no reliable D call. The CDR3 is made up of 13 amino acids. In germline, CDR1 is DFQATT, CDR2 SNEGSKA (reference sequence). Trimming cost V 3 bases and J 2 bases, with 10 bases left between them. The CDR3 DNA follows: TGCAGTGCTAGTCTGGGCTTGAACTATGGCTACACCTTC. Encoded protein: CSASLGLNYGYTF.

In nucleotides, the CDR3 is TGTGCCAGCAGACTCGACAGGGGTGGCTACAATGAGCAGTTCTTC. This sequence encodes CASRLDRGGYNEQFF. This chain joins TRBV6-5 and TRBJ2-1; 8 bases are a match to TRBD1. CDR3 size: 15 residues. Germline trimming cut 6 bases from V and 3 bases from J; bases unmatched to any gene: 7. The germline gives CDR1 MNHEY, CDR2 SVGAGI.

This sequence joins TRBV7-3 and TRBJ2-1, with 13 bases fitting TRBD2. Germline V gene sequence: CDR1 SGHTA, CDR2 FQGTGA. Trimming cost V 6 bases and J 4 bases; bases outside gene matches: 3. The CDR3 is 15 amino acids. CDR3 sequence (DNA): TGTGCCAGCAGTAAGGGACTAGCGGGATACAATGAGCAGTTCTTC. It yields the protein CASSKGLAGYNEQFF.

The chain uses TRBV4-2 and TRBJ1-1, with D hard to call. Trimming cost V 0 bases and J 0 bases, with 5 bases left between them. The CDR3 spans 14 residues. Germline V gives CDR1 LGHNA, CDR2 YNFKEQ. In nucleotides, the CDR3 is TGTGCCAGCAGCCAAGACAGGCTGAACACTGAAGCTTTCTTT. It yields the protein CASSQDRLNTEAFF.

The CDR3 sequence is CASSRDGDTGELFF. The CDR3 DNA follows: TGTGCCAGCAGTCGGGACGGGGACACCGGGGAGCTGTTTTTT. The rearrangement joins TRBV6-5 to TRBJ2-2; D assignment may be TRBD1 or TRBD2 (5 bases each). Germline CDR1 reads MNHEY; CDR2 reads SVGAGI. The V and J ends lost 5 bases and 3 bases respectively, with 10 bases between them. The CDR3 is 14 amino acids.

This clone was found a few times. The chain links TRBV7-2 to TRBJ1-3; D remains ambiguous. V lost 3 bases and J 4 bases, leaving 13 bases between the germline ends. This CDR3 is 15 amino acids long. Germline lookup yields CDR1 SGHTA and CDR2 FQGNSA. Here the CDR3 DNA reads TGTGCCAGCAGCTTCCGTACCAGCGAGGGAAACACCATATATTTT. Its protein is CASSFRTSEGNTIYF.

J is TRBJ2-7 and V is TRBV14; D is ambiguous. Per germline, CDR1 SGHDN and CDR2 FVKESK. This CDR3 is 16 amino acids long. Trimming took 2 bases from V and 3 from J, leaving 17 bases between them. CDR3 in amino acids: CASSQYIGSLGYEQYF. The CDR3, as DNA: TGTGCCAGCAGCCAATACATCGGAAGCTTGGGCTACGAGCAGTACTTC.

The chain joins TRBV28 to TRBJ1-1; 9 bases agree with TRBD1. The CDR3 is 13 amino acids. CDR1 MDHEN and CDR2 SYDVKM come from the germline V gene. Trimming cost V 8 bases and J 5 bases; bases outside gene matches: 6. In DNA, the CDR3 is TGTGCCAGCTGCCGGGACAGGGTTACTGAAGCTTTCTTT. It translates to CASCRDRVTEAFF. Full variable domain (outside the CDR3, taken from reference TRBV28 and TRBJ1-1): DVKVTQSSRYLVKRTGEKVFLECVQDMDHENMFWYRQDPGLGLRLIYFSYDVKMKEKGDIPEGYSVSREKKERFSLILESASTNQTSMYLCASCRDRVTEAFFGQGTRLTVV.

This clone has only one observation. The chain combines TRBV7-3 with TRBJ2-1; TRBD2 matches 7 bases. The J segment lost 8 bases and the V segment lost 5 bases, leaving 9 bases of the junction unmatched. CDR1 and CDR2 from the germline V gene are SGHTA and FQGTGA. The CDR3 totals 14 residues. DNA for the CDR3: TGTGCCAGCAGCCCCTACCCAACTAGCGATGAGCAGTTCTTC. Protein product: CASSPYPTSDEQFF.

The V call is TRBV19, the J call TRBJ2-2, with 11 bases lining up with TRBD1. The CDR3 runs to 14 residues. Germline V CDR1 and CDR2: LNHDA, SQIVND (reference sequence). J lost 6 bases, V lost 11 bases, and 8 bases had no gene match. This CDR3 reads CASRGQGAAGELFF. The CDR3 DNA sequence: TGTGCCTCACGTGGACAGGGGGCAGCCGGGGAGCTGTTTTTT.

The chain couples TRBV6-2 or TRBV6-3 to TRBJ2-3, with a tentative D call TRBD2 (6 bases). The CDR3 is 16 amino acids. The germline CDR1 and CDR2 sequences are MNHEY and SVGEGT. The V end was cut by 0 bases, the J end by 1 base, with 11 bases between. The CDR3 nucleotides read TGTGCCAGCAGTTACTCGATTCGCGGGGGCACAGATACGCAGTATTTT. Its translation is CASSYSIRGGTDTQYF.

The chain links TRBV9 to TRBJ2-2; TRBD2 might be the D (5 bases). The V gene lost 5 bases and the J gene lost 2 bases, with 10 bases spanning the gap. The germline V gene has CDR1 SGDLS and CDR2 YYNGEE. This CDR3 region has 14 residues. DNA of the CDR3: TGTGCCAGCAGTTCAGGACTCAACACCGGGGAGCTGTTTTTT. Translated, it gives CASSSGLNTGELFF.

This clone was observed a single time. This chain connects TRBV7-9 to TRBJ1-2; no reliable D call. The V end lost 2 bases, the J end lost 2 bases, and 9 bases lay between the germline ends. The CDR3 runs 14 residues. Germline CDR1 reads SEHNR; CDR2 reads FQNEAQ (reference sequence). CDR3 DNA: TGTGCCAGCAGCTTATCGGCAGTAAACTATGGCTACACCTTC. It specifies CASSLSAVNYGYTF.

On this clone itself: The same CDR3 can be traced to other DNA sequences in this sample. The V call is TRBV7-9, the J call TRBJ1-2; D not resolved. Germline CDR1 is SEHNR and CDR2 is FQNEAQ (reference sequence). V lost 3 bases to trimming and J lost 0 bases, with 5 bases between them. This CDR3 has 13 residues. CDR3 nucleotides: TGTGCCAGCAGCTTTGGAGCTAACTATGGCTACACCTTC. This sequence encodes CASSFGANYGYTF.

CDR3 DNA sequence: TGTGCCAGCTATCCGCCGGGACTAGCGGGCGACGAGCAGTACTTC. Translation: CASYPPGLAGDEQYF. The J gene is TRBJ2-7, the V gene TRBV2, with 12 bases aligning to TRBD2. This CDR3 has 15 amino acids. Germline V gene lookup returns CDR1 SNHLY and CDR2 FYNNEI. With V trimmed by 8 bases and J by 5 bases, 10 bases remained unmatched.

The J gene is TRBJ2-3, the V gene TRBV27; 7 positions match TRBD1. CDR1 MNHEY and CDR2 SMNVEV come from the germline V gene (reference sequence). The V segment lost 6 bases and the J segment 3 bases; nucleotides outside the gene matches: 12. The CDR3 has 16 amino acids. CDR3 protein: CASRLTGVTGTDTQYF. The CDR3 DNA is TGTGCCAGCAGATTAACAGGGGTAACGGGAACAGATACGCAGTATTTT.

This chain connects TRBV14 to TRBJ1-6; D is possibly TRBD1 (6 bases). This CDR3 is built from 14 residues. Between the trimmed V and J ends, which lost 5 bases and 7 bases, there was a span of 12 bases. Germline loops: CDR1 SGHDN, CDR2 FVKESK. CDR3 sequence (DNA): TGTGCCAGCAGCTACAGGGCCAACAATTCACCCCTCCACTTT. It codes for CASSYRANNSPLHF.

The rearrangement uses TRBV12-2 and TRBJ1-6; TRBD1 is the table's D call, not checked against the DNA. TRBV12-2 is tagged as a pseudogene. The CDR3 runs to 16 residues. This chain's CDR3 is CASRLNCRQGNSPLHF. CDR3 in DNA: TGTGCAAGTCGCTTAAACTGTAGGCAGGGGAATTCACCCCTCCACTTT.

The rearrangement uses TRBV24-1 and TRBJ1-5; no firm D call. Trimming removed 6 bases from V and 2 bases from J, with 4 bases in between. The CDR3 is made up of 12 amino acids. Germline V gives CDR1 KGHDR, CDR2 SFDVKD. CDR3 in DNA: TGTGCCACCAGTTCGGGCAATCAGCCCCAGCATTTT. This sequence encodes CATSSGNQPQHF.

The chain combines TRBV7-2 with TRBJ2-3; the match to TRBD2 covers 16 bases. CDR1 and CDR2 from the germline V gene are SGHTA and FQGNSA. The CDR3 covers 17 residues. V gave up 5 bases and J gave up 10 bases; unmatched junction bases: 12. The CDR3 sequence is CASSAPGLAGGPSAQYF. In nucleotides, the CDR3 is TGTGCCAGCAGCGCTCCGGGACTAGCGGGGGGGCCAAGCGCGCAGTATTTT.

The table lists this clone with a count of one. The chain couples TRBV5-6 to TRBJ1-4; no clear D. Trimming took 1 base from V and 4 from J, leaving 5 bases between them. This CDR3 region has 13 residues. Germline CDR1 SGHDT, CDR2 YYEEEE. The CDR3 bases are TGTGCCAGCAGCTTGTCGTATAATGAAAAACTGTTTTTT. It yields the protein CASSLSYNEKLFF.

CDR3 DNA: TGTGCCAGCAGCCTAGGGGGAAGCTCTGGAAACACCATATATTTT. This codes for CASSLGGSSGNTIYF. The rearrangement uses TRBV7-9 and TRBJ1-3, with D perhaps matching TRBD1 (6 bases). The V end was cut by 5 bases, the J end by 0 bases, with 11 bases between. The CDR3 covers 15 residues. CDR1 and CDR2 from the germline V gene are SEHNR and FQNEAQ (reference sequence).

The CDR3 reads CASKGEYTEAFF. The CDR3 bases are TGTGCCAGCAAGGGGGAGTACACTGAAGCTTTCTTT. V usage is TRBV7-2 and J usage is TRBJ1-1; weak D call: TRBD1 (6 bases). From germline, CDR1 is SGHTA and CDR2 FQGNSA. V lost 7 bases, J lost 3 bases, and 9 bases lay in between. The CDR3 totals 12 residues.

The rearrangement links TRBV18 to TRBJ2-2; D not certain. Germline loops: CDR1 KGHSH, CDR2 LQKENI. Trimming cost V 2 bases and J 3 bases, with 7 bases left between them. The CDR3 has 14 amino acids. This CDR3 reads CASSPIPYTGELFF. The CDR3 nucleotides read TGTGCCAGCTCACCAATACCTTACACCGGGGAGCTGTTTTTT.

J is TRBJ2-7 and V is TRBV6-5; 7 bases are shared with TRBD1. The junction had 5 bases not matched to a gene; V was cut back by 0 bases and J by 3 bases. The germline CDR1 and CDR2 sequences are MNHEY and SVGAGI. The CDR3 loop spans 15 amino acids. The CDR3 region is CASSYSTGPVYEQYF. CDR3 nucleotides: TGTGCCAGCAGTTACTCGACAGGGCCGGTCTACGAGCAGTACTTC.

V and J are TRBV4-2 and TRBJ2-4; TRBD1 agrees at 9 bases. Germline loops: CDR1 LGHNA, CDR2 YNFKEQ. Losses at the gene ends were 2 bases for V and 6 bases for J; bases not matched to a gene: 5. The CDR3 length is 15 residues. In DNA form, the CDR3 reads TGTGCCAGCAGCCAAACAGGGGGCGACTTAAACATTCAGTACTTC. This encodes CASSQTGGDLNIQYF.

The chain couples TRBV6-2 or TRBV6-3 to TRBJ2-1; D is perhaps TRBD2 (5 bases). V was trimmed by 5 bases and J by 5 bases, leaving 19 bases between them. The CDR3 covers 16 residues. Germline V gives CDR1 MNHEY, CDR2 SVGEGT. The CDR3 region has the DNA TGTGCCAGCAGTGACCACGGTAGTAGCGACCACAATGAGCAGTTCTTC. Translated, it gives CASSDHGSSDHNEQFF.